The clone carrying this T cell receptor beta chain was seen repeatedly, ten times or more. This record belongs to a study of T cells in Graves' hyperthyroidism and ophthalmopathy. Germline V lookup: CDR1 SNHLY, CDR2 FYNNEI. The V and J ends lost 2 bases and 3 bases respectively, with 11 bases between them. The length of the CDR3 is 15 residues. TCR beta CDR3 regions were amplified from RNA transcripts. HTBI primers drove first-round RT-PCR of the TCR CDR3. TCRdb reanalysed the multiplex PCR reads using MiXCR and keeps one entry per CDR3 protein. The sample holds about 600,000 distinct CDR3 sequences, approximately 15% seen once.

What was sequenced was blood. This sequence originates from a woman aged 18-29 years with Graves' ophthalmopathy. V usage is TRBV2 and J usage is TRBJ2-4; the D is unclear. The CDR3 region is CASSEMGVGKNIQYF. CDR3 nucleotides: TGTGCCAGCAGTGAAATGGGCGTAGGCAAAAACATTCAGTACTTC.